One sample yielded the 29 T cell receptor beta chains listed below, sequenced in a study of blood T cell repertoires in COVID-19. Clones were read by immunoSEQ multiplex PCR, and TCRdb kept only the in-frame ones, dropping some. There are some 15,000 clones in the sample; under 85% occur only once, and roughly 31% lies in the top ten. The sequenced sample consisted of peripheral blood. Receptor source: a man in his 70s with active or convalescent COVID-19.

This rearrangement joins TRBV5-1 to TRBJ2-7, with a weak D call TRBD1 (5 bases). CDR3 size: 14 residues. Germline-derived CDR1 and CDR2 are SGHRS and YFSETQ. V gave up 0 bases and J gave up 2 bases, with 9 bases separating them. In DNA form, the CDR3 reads TGCGCCAGCAGCTTGGCCCTGGGGCCCTACGAGCAGTACTTC. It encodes CASSLALGPYEQYF.

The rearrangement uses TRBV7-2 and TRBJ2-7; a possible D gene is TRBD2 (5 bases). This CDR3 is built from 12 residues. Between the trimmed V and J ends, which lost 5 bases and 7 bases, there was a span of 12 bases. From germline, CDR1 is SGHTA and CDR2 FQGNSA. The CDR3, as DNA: TGTGCCAGCAGCCAGGATAGAGGGGAGCAGTACTTC. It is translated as CASSQDRGEQYF.

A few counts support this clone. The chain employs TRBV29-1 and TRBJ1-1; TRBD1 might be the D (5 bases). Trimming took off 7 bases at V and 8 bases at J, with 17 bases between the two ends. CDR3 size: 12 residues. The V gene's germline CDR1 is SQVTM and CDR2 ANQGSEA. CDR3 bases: TGCAGCGGCGCCCCCCAGGGTTCGGAAGCTTTCTTT. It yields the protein CSGAPQGSEAFF.

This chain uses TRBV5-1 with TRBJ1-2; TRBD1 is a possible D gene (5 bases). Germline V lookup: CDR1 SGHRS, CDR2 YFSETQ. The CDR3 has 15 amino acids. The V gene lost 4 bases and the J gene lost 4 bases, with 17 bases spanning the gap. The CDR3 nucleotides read TGCGCCAGCAGCCCTCGTGGAGGGGCGGGCTATGGCTACACCTTC. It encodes CASSPRGGAGYGYTF.

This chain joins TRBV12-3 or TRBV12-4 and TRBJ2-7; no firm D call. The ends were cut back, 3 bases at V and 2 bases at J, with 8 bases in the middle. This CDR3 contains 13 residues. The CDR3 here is CASSFRVPYEQYF. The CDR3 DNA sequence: TGTGCCAGCAGTTTCCGCGTCCCCTACGAGCAGTACTTC.

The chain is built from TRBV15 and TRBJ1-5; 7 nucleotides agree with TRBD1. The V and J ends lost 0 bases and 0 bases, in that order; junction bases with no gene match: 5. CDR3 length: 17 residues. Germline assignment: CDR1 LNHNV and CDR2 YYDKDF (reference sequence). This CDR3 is CATSRERGTDSNQPQHF. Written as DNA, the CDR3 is TGTGCCACCAGCAGAGAAAGAGGGACAGATAGCAATCAGCCCCAGCATTTT.

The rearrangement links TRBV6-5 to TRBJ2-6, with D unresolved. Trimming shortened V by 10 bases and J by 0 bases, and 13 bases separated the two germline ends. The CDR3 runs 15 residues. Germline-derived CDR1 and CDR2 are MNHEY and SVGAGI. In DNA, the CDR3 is TGTGCCACCAGACATGGTGTCTCTGGGGCCAACGTCCTGACTTTC. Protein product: CATRHGVSGANVLTF.

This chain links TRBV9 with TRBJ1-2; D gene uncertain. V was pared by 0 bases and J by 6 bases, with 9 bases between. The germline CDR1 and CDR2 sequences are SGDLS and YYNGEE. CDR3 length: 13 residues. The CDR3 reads CASSVGVADGYTF. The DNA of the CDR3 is TGTGCCAGCAGCGTAGGGGTGGCGGATGGCTACACCTTC.

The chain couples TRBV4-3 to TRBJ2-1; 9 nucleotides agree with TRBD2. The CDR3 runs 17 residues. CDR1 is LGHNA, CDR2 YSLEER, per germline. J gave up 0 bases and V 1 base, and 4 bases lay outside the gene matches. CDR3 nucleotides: TGCGCCAGCAGCCAAGGGGGCGGGGGGGACTCCTACAATGAGCAGTTCTTC. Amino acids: CASSQGGGGDSYNEQFF.

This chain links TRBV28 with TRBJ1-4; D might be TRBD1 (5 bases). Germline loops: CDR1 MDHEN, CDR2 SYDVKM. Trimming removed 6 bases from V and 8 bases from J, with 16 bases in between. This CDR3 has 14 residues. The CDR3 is CASSAFDGGEKLFF. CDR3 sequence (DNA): TGTGCCAGCAGCGCCTTTGATGGGGGGGAAAAACTGTTTTTT.

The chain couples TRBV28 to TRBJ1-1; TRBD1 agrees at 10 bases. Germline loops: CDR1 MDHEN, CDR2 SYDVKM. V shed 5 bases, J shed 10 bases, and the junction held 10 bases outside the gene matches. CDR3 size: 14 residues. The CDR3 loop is CASSPAGTGARAFF. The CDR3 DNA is TGTGCCAGCAGTCCCGCCGGGACAGGGGCTAGAGCTTTCTTT.

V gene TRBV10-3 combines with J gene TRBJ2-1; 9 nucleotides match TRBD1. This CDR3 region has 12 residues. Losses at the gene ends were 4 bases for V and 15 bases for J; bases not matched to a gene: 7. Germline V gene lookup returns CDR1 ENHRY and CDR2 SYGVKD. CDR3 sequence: CAISGDRDRAFF. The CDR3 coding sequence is TGTGCCATCAGTGGCGACCGGGACAGGGCGTTCTTC.

DNA for the CDR3: TGTGCCTGGGAGGGGGGGGGCACAGATACGCAGTATTTT. Amino acid sequence: CAWEGGGTDTQYF. The gene calls are TRBV30 and TRBJ2-3; maybe TRBD2 (7 bases). CDR1 is GTSNPN, CDR2 SVGIG, per germline (reference sequence). The ends were cut back, 5 bases at V and 1 base at J, with 10 bases in the middle. The CDR3 covers 13 residues.

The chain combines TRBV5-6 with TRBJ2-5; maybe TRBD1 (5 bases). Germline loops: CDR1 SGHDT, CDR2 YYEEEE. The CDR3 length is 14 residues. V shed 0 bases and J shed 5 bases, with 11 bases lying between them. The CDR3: CASSLGGLRETQYF. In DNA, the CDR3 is TGTGCCAGCAGCTTGGGGGGCCTTCGGGAGACCCAGTACTTC.

CDR3 residues: CATSRGGAGLGSYEQYF. The CDR3 nucleotides read TGTGCCACCAGTCGAGGGGGGGCAGGACTGGGGTCCTACGAGCAGTACTTC. This chain joins TRBV24-1 and TRBJ2-7, with D possibly TRBD2 on 7 matching bases. Germline CDR1 reads KGHDR; CDR2 reads SFDVKD. V gave up 6 bases and J gave up 1 base, with 21 bases separating them. The CDR3 loop spans 17 amino acids.

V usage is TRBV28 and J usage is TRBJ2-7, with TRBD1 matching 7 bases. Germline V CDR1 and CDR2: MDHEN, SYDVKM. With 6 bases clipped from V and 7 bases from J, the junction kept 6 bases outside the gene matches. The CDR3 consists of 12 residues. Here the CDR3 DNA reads TGTGCCAGCAGAGGGGACAGCCATGAGCAGTACTTC. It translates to CASRGDSHEQYF.

This CDR3 is CASSLGTRTGTGRETQYF. The CDR3 DNA reads TGTGCCAGCAGCTTAGGTACTCGGACCGGGACAGGGAGAGAGACCCAGTACTTC. The chain employs TRBV7-9 and TRBJ2-5; TRBD1 matches 9 bases. The CDR3 extends over 18 amino acids. J lost 4 bases, V lost 1 base, and 13 bases had no gene match. Germline V gene lookup returns CDR1 SEHNR and CDR2 FQNEAQ (reference sequence).

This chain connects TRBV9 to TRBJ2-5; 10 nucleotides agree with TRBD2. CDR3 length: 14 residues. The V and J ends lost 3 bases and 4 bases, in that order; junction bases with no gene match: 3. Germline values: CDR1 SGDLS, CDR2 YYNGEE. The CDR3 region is CASSALAGGETQYF. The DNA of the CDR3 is TGTGCCAGCAGCGCCTTAGCGGGAGGAGAGACCCAGTACTTC. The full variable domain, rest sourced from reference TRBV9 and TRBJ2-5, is DSGVTQTPKHLITATGQRVTLRCSPRSGDLSVYWYQQSLDQGLQFLIQYYNGEERAKGNILERFSAQQFPDLHSELNLSSLELGDSALYFCASSALAGGETQYFGPGTRLLVL.

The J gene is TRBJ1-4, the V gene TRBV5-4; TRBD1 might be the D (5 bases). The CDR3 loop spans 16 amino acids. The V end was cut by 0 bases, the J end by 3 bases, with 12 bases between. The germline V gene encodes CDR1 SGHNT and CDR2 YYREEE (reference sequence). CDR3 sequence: CASSLASQGANEKLFF. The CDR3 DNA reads TGTGCCAGCAGCTTGGCTTCTCAGGGCGCTAATGAAAAACTGTTTTTT.

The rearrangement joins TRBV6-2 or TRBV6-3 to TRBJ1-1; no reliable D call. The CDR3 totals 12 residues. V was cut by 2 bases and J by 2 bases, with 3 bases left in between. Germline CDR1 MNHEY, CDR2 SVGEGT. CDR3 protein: CASSYPNTEAFF. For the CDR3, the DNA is TGTGCCAGCAGTTACCCTAACACTGAAGCTTTCTTT.

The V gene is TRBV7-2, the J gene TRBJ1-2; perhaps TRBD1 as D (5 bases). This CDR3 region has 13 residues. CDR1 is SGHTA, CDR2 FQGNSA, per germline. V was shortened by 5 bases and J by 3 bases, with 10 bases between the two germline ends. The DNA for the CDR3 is TGTGCCAGCAGCGGTCCAGGGTACTATGGCTACACCTTC. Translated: CASSGPGYYGYTF.

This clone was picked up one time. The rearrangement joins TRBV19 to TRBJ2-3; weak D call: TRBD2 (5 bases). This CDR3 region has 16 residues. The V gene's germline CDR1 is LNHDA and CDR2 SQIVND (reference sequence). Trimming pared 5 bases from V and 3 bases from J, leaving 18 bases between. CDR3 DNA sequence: TGTGCCAGTAGTTTCCGAATTGGGAGCTTAACAGATACGCAGTATTTT. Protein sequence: CASSFRIGSLTDTQYF.

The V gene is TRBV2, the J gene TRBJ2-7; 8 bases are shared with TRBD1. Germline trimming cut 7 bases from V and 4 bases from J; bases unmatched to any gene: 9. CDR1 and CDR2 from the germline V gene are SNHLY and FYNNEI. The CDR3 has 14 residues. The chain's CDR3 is CASTLTGVSYEQYF. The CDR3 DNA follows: TGTGCCAGCACTCTGACAGGGGTCTCGTACGAGCAGTACTTC.

CDR3 DNA: TGTGCCACAAGTCCCAGGGGCTACAATGAGCAGTTCTTC. Residues: CATSPRGYNEQFF. The rearrangement uses TRBV19 and TRBJ2-1; tentatively, D is TRBD1 (6 bases). CDR1 is LNHDA and CDR2 is SQIVND in the germline V gene (reference sequence). The ends were cut back, 10 bases at V and 3 bases at J, with 13 bases in the middle. The length of the CDR3 is 13 residues.

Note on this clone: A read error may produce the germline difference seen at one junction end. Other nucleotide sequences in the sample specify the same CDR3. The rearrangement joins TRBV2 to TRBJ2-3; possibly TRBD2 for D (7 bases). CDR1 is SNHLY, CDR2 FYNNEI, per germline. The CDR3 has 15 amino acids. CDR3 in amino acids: CASRGTWGGQDTQYF. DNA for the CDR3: TGCGCCAGCCGGGGGACATGGGGGGGGCAAGATACGCAGTATTTT.

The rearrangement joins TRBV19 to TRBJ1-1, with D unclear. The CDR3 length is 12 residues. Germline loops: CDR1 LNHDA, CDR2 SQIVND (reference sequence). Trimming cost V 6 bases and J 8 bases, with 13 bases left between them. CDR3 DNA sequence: TGTGCCAGTAGCAGATCCGACGGGGAAGCTTTCTTT. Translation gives CASSRSDGEAFF. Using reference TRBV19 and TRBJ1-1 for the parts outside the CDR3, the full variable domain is DGGITQSPKYLFRKEGQNVTLSCEQNLNHDAMYWYRQDPGQGLRLIYYSQIVNDFQKGDIAEGYSVSREKKESFPLTVTSAQKNPTAFYLCASSRSDGEAFFGQGTRLTVV.

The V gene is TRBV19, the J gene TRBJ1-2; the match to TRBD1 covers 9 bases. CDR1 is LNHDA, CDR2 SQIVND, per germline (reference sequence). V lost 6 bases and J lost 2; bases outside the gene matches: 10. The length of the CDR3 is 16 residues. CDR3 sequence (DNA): TGTGCCAGTAGACCCACCGGGACAGGGATCAACTATGGCTACACCTTC. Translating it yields CASRPTGTGINYGYTF.

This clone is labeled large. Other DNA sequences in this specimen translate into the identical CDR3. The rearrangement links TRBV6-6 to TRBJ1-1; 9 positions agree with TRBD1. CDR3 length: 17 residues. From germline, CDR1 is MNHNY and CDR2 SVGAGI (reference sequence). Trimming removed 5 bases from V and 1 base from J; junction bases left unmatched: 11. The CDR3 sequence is CASSPGTGWAGNTEAFF. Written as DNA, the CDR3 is TGTGCCAGCAGTCCCGGGACAGGGTGGGCGGGGAACACTGAAGCTTTCTTT.

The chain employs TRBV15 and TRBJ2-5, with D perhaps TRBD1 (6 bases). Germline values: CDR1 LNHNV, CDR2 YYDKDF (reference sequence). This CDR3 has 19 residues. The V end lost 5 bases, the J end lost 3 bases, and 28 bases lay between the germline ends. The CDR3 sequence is CATSPTGTSKGGAKETQYF. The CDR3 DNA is TGTGCCACCAGCCCCACAGGGACCTCAAAAGGGGGAGCAAAAGAGACCCAGTACTTC.